The clone carrying this T cell receptor (beta chain) has only one observation. Its antigen is not known. The CDR3 runs to 15 residues. The data were taken from a study of blood T cells in healthy people across ages. Notes on the study in general: Because sorting was not performed, PBMCs prevented conclusive naive versus antigen-experienced comparison.

Donors ranged from roughly 6 to 100 years old and were healthy Caucasians in Russia. It was with a sample-barcoded 5' primer and a J-beta primer mix that a second PCR of about 7 to 12 cycles was run. TCRdb re-called the 5' RACE reads through MiXCR, storing one row per CDR3 protein. The sample lists 600,000 to 800,000 distinct CDR3 sequences, roughly 21% occurring once. This TCR was recovered from a man between 65 and 85 years old in good health. This chain links TRBV12-3 or TRBV12-4 with TRBJ2-5, with 9 nucleotides matching TRBD1. The J call is uncertain, as TRBJ2-1 better fits the DNA end. Material: blood. As DNA, the CDR3 is TGTGCCAGCAGTTTAAAACAGGGGGCTTACAATGAGCAGTTCTTC. As protein: CASSLKQGAYNEQFF.